These T cell receptor beta chains were read from a single sample in a study of cytomegalovirus exposure and HLA in healthy donors. Data came from immunoSEQ multiplex PCR; TCRdb stores just in-frame clones and leaves some out. This sample contains 40,000 to 50,000 clones. Material: PBMCs. The source is a woman in her 30s in good health and CMV-seronegative. Both conserved end residues are part of each CDR3. Fields, in order: CDR3 protein, CDR3 DNA, D gene, J gene, V gene. The D gene is left open where the match is weak.

CDR3 protein: CASSLDWTGGREQYF
CDR3 DNA: TGCGCCAGCAGCTTGGACTGGACAGGGGGCCGCGAGCAGTACTTC
D gene: TRBD1
J gene: TRBJ2-7
V gene: TRBV5-1

CDR3 protein: CATSGGRTGEQFF
CDR3 DNA: TGTGCCACCAGTGGGGGGAGGACTGGGGAGCAGTTCTTC
D gene: NA
J gene: TRBJ2-1
V gene: TRBV15

CDR3 protein: CASNSLSTGSAYEQYF
CDR3 DNA: TGTGCCAGCAATTCCCTGTCGACAGGATCAGCCTACGAGCAGTACTTC
D gene: NA
J gene: TRBJ2-7
V gene: TRBV28

CDR3 protein: CASSRYRVGTGELFF
CDR3 DNA: TGTGCCAGCAGTCGTTACAGGGTCGGGACCGGGGAGCTGTTTTTT
D gene: NA
J gene: TRBJ2-2
V gene: TRBV28

CDR3 protein: CASSPFRDSVYNEQFF
CDR3 DNA: TGTGCCAGTAGTCCGTTTCGGGATAGCGTATACAATGAGCAGTTCTTC
D gene: NA
J gene: TRBJ2-1
V gene: TRBV19

CDR3 protein: CASSPGLGVNEQFF
CDR3 DNA: TGCGCCAGCAGCCCGGGACTAGGGGTCAATGAGCAGTTCTTC
D gene: TRBD2
J gene: TRBJ2-1
V gene: TRBV4-3

CDR3 protein: CAWSIQGGTEAFF
CDR3 DNA: TGTGCCTGGAGTATACAGGGCGGCACTGAAGCTTTCTTT
D gene: NA
J gene: TRBJ1-1
V gene: TRBV30

CDR3 protein: CASSLDAGKVNTEAFF
CDR3 DNA: TGCGCCAGCAGCTTGGATGCAGGGAAGGTGAACACTGAAGCTTTCTTT
D gene: NA
J gene: TRBJ1-1
V gene: TRBV5-1

CDR3 protein: CASSPPSGIHEQYF
CDR3 DNA: TGTGCCAGCAGCCCACCCAGCGGGATCCACGAGCAGTACTTC
D gene: TRBD2
J gene: TRBJ2-7
V gene: TRBV7-2

CDR3 protein: CASSSRLAGGSSEQFF
CDR3 DNA: TGTGCCAGCAGTTCCCGACTAGCGGGAGGATCGAGTGAGCAGTTCTTC
D gene: TRBD2
J gene: TRBJ2-1
V gene: TRBV6-5

CDR3 protein: CASSVGLAAYEQYF
CDR3 DNA: TGTGCCAGCAGCGTTGGACTAGCGGCCTACGAGCAGTACTTC
D gene: TRBD2
J gene: TRBJ2-7
V gene: TRBV9

CDR3 protein: CASRQAATYEQYF
CDR3 DNA: TGTGCCAGCAGACAGGCCGCGACCTACGAGCAGTACTTC
D gene: NA
J gene: TRBJ2-7
V gene: TRBV27

CDR3 protein: CASSARTAESTEAFF
CDR3 DNA: TGTGCCAGCAGTGCCAGGACAGCTGAGAGCACTGAAGCTTTCTTT
D gene: NA
J gene: TRBJ1-1
V gene: TRBV6-1

CDR3 protein: CASSGQPSNQPQHF
CDR3 DNA: TGTGCCAGCAGTGGACAGCCTAGCAATCAGCCCCAGCATTTT
D gene: NA
J gene: TRBJ1-5
V gene: TRBV2

CDR3 protein: CASSSAGWDEKLFF
CDR3 DNA: TGTGCCAGCAGTTCAGCGGGGTGGGATGAAAAACTGTTTTTT
D gene: NA
J gene: TRBJ1-4
V gene: TRBV6-1

CDR3 protein: CASSPMAGKGEKLFF
CDR3 DNA: TGTGCCAGCAGCCCCATGGCAGGGAAAGGGGAAAAACTGTTTTTT
D gene: NA
J gene: TRBJ1-4
V gene: TRBV7-2

CDR3 protein: CASSLVGELFF
CDR3 DNA: TGTGCCAGTAGTCTTGTCGGGGAGCTGTTTTTT
D gene: NA
J gene: TRBJ2-2
V gene: TRBV19

CDR3 protein: CASSQTSGAAVQFF
CDR3 DNA: TGCGCCAGCAGCCAGACTAGCGGCGCTGCGGTGCAGTTCTTC
D gene: TRBD2
J gene: TRBJ2-1
V gene: TRBV4-1

CDR3 protein: CAISESGGKNEQYF
CDR3 DNA: TGTGCCATCAGTGAGTCGGGGGGGAAGAACGAGCAGTACTTC
D gene: TRBD2
J gene: TRBJ2-7
V gene: TRBV10-3

CDR3 protein: CASSEQGALNTEAFF
CDR3 DNA: TGTGCCAGCAGTGAACAGGGGGCATTGAACACTGAAGCTTTCTTT
D gene: TRBD1
J gene: TRBJ1-1
V gene: TRBV6-1

CDR3 protein: CASSLSLGQGVKLFF
CDR3 DNA: TGTGCCAGCAGCTTAAGTTTGGGGCAGGGCGTAAAACTGTTTTTT
D gene: NA
J gene: TRBJ1-4
V gene: TRBV7-8

CDR3 protein: CASSLVQGGNGYTF
CDR3 DNA: TGCGCCAGCAGCTTGGTTCAAGGGGGCAATGGCTACACCTTC
D gene: TRBD1
J gene: TRBJ1-2
V gene: TRBV5-1

CDR3 protein: CASSQDRASGSSTQYF
CDR3 DNA: TGCGCCAGCAGCCAAGATCGGGCTAGCGGGAGTTCTACGCAGTATTTT
D gene: TRBD2
J gene: TRBJ2-3
V gene: TRBV4-1

CDR3 protein: CASSQARLAPYEQYF
CDR3 DNA: TGTGCCAGCAGCCAAGCCCGACTAGCCCCCTACGAGCAGTACTTC
D gene: TRBD2
J gene: TRBJ2-7
V gene: TRBV4-2

CDR3 protein: CAWSEGVLAGYEQYF
CDR3 DNA: TGTGCCTGGAGTGAGGGAGTCCTAGCCGGCTACGAGCAGTACTTC
D gene: NA
J gene: TRBJ2-7
V gene: TRBV30

CDR3 protein: CSVETREGSYEQYF
CDR3 DNA: TGCAGCGTTGAAACTCGAGAGGGCTCCTACGAGCAGTACTTC
D gene: NA
J gene: TRBJ2-7
V gene: TRBV29-1

CDR3 protein: CASSVAPGGTVGTEAFF
CDR3 DNA: TGTGCCAGCAGCGTAGCCCCAGGGGGGACAGTAGGCACTGAAGCTTTCTTT
D gene: TRBD1
J gene: TRBJ1-1
V gene: TRBV9

CDR3 protein: CASSLQGSPAYEQYF
CDR3 DNA: TGTGCCAGCAGTCTTCAGGGGAGCCCTGCCTACGAGCAGTACTTC
D gene: NA
J gene: TRBJ2-7
V gene: TRBV6-1

CDR3 protein: CASSLGQVETQYF
CDR3 DNA: TGTGCCAGCAGCTTAGGACAGGTGGAGACCCAGTACTTC
D gene: NA
J gene: TRBJ2-5
V gene: TRBV7-2

CDR3 protein: CASSFVQGRTEAFF
CDR3 DNA: TGTGCCAGCAGTTTTGTACAGGGGAGGACTGAAGCTTTCTTT
D gene: TRBD1
J gene: TRBJ1-1
V gene: TRBV27

CDR3 protein: CASTPVGTSGNTGELFF
CDR3 DNA: TGTGCCAGCACCCCAGTGGGGACTAGCGGAAACACCGGGGAGCTGTTTTTT
D gene: TRBD2
J gene: TRBJ2-2
V gene: TRBV4-2

CDR3 protein: CASSFRDRSNQPQHF
CDR3 DNA: TGTGCCAGCAGCTTCCGGGATCGTAGCAATCAGCCCCAGCATTTT
D gene: NA
J gene: TRBJ1-5
V gene: TRBV7-2

CDR3 protein: CASSSDSSYNSPLHF
CDR3 DNA: TGTGCCAGCAGTTCAGATTCCTCCTATAATTCACCCCTCCACTTT
D gene: NA
J gene: TRBJ1-6
V gene: TRBV6-5

CDR3 protein: CASQGVSNEKLFF
CDR3 DNA: TGTGCCAGCCAGGGCGTCTCTAATGAAAAACTGTTTTTT
D gene: NA
J gene: TRBJ1-4
V gene: TRBV2

CDR3 protein: CATSRGVSGSSYEQYF
CDR3 DNA: TGTGCCACCAGCAGAGGGGTTAGCGGGAGCTCCTACGAGCAGTACTTC
D gene: TRBD2
J gene: TRBJ2-7
V gene: TRBV15

CDR3 protein: CASSVVENTEAFF
CDR3 DNA: TGTGCCAGCAGTGTAGTAGAGAACACTGAAGCTTTCTTT
D gene: NA
J gene: TRBJ1-1
V gene: TRBV2

CDR3 protein: CAWSGGGQSSYNEQFF
CDR3 DNA: TGTGCCTGGAGTGGGGGAGGACAAAGCTCCTACAATGAGCAGTTCTTC
D gene: NA
J gene: TRBJ2-1
V gene: TRBV30

CDR3 protein: CASSYRTAAYEQYF
CDR3 DNA: TGTGCCAGCAGCTATCGGACAGCCGCCTACGAGCAGTACTTC
D gene: NA
J gene: TRBJ2-7
V gene: TRBV9

CDR3 protein: CASSFLAGRAGELFF
CDR3 DNA: TGCGCCAGCAGCTTCCTAGCGGGTCGAGCCGGGGAGCTGTTTTTT
D gene: TRBD2
J gene: TRBJ2-2
V gene: TRBV5-1

CDR3 protein: CASSPLIQGIYNEQFF
CDR3 DNA: TGTGCCAGCAGCCCCCTTATACAGGGGATCTACAATGAGCAGTTCTTC
D gene: TRBD1
J gene: TRBJ2-1
V gene: TRBV5-4

CDR3 protein: CASSIDSYRLAGVTGELFF
CDR3 DNA: TGTGCCAGTAGTATCGACAGCTACCGACTAGCGGGAGTCACCGGGGAGCTGTTTTTT
D gene: TRBD2
J gene: TRBJ2-2
V gene: TRBV19